The rows below give T cell receptor beta chains drawn from one sample of a study of control samples from healthy donors and cancer patients. The table came from immunoSEQ multiplex PCR; TCRdb's copy has only in-frame clones and leaves some out. The table has approximately 97,000 clones, 85% seen once; the top ten hold approximately 20%. The sequencing sample was made of blood. The receptors come from a man aged 30 to 39 in good health. CDR3s include the opening cysteine and the closing phenylalanine or tryptophan. Fields, in order: clone size, J gene, CDR3 length, D gene, V gene, CDR3 protein, CDR3 DNA. D genes are given only for firm matches. Clone sizes are given selectively: once, few, many, or a class where the clone is expanded.

clone_size: .; j_call: TRBJ2-3; cdr3_length: 12; d_call: TRBD2; v_call: TRBV5-6; cdr3_aa: CASATGGDTQYF; cdr3_nt: TGTGCCAGCGCGACGGGAGGAGATACGCAGTATTTT
clone_size: .; j_call: TRBJ2-1; cdr3_length: 15; d_call: TRBD2; v_call: TRBV28; cdr3_aa: CASSLSGGGADEQFF; cdr3_nt: TGTGCCAGCAGTTTATCGGGCGGGGGGGCCGATGAGCAGTTCTTC
clone_size: .; j_call: TRBJ2-1; cdr3_length: 11; d_call: .; v_call: TRBV2; cdr3_aa: CASSSYNEQFF; cdr3_nt: TGTGCCAGCAGTTCGTACAATGAGCAGTTCTTC
clone_size: once; j_call: TRBJ1-5; cdr3_length: 15; d_call: .; v_call: TRBV4-1; cdr3_aa: CASSEYVTGNQPQHF; cdr3_nt: TGCGCCAGCAGCGAGTACGTAACAGGAAATCAGCCCCAGCATTTT
clone_size: .; j_call: TRBJ1-2; cdr3_length: 13; d_call: TRBD1; v_call: TRBV28; cdr3_aa: CASRTGFRYGYTF; cdr3_nt: TGTGCCAGCAGGACAGGGTTCCGCTATGGCTACACCTTC
clone_size: .; j_call: TRBJ1-1; cdr3_length: 11; d_call: .; v_call: TRBV12-3/TRBV12-4; cdr3_aa: CASRQNTEAFF; cdr3_nt: TGTGCCAGCAGGCAGAACACTGAAGCTTTCTTT
clone_size: .; j_call: TRBJ1-2; cdr3_length: 13; d_call: .; v_call: TRBV7-9; cdr3_aa: CASSRRGIDGYTF; cdr3_nt: TGTGCCAGCAGCCGCCGGGGTATCGATGGCTACACCTTC
clone_size: .; j_call: TRBJ2-7; cdr3_length: 13; d_call: .; v_call: TRBV30; cdr3_aa: CAWAQGPIYEQYF; cdr3_nt: TGTGCCTGGGCCCAGGGGCCGATCTACGAGCAGTACTTC
clone_size: .; j_call: TRBJ1-4; cdr3_length: 15; d_call: .; v_call: TRBV6-6; cdr3_aa: CASSYGAGRDEKLFF; cdr3_nt: TGTGCCAGCAGCTACGGGGCAGGCAGGGATGAAAAACTGTTTTTT
clone_size: .; j_call: TRBJ1-1; cdr3_length: 14; d_call: .; v_call: TRBV7-9; cdr3_aa: CAARDARMNTEAFF; cdr3_nt: TGTGCCGCACGGGACGCCAGAATGAACACTGAAGCTTTCTTT
clone_size: .; j_call: TRBJ1-5; cdr3_length: 15; d_call: .; v_call: TRBV30; cdr3_aa: CAWSAQRHLNQPQHF; cdr3_nt: TGTGCCTGGAGTGCCCAACGACACCTCAATCAGCCCCAGCATTTT
clone_size: once; j_call: TRBJ1-2; cdr3_length: 12; d_call: TRBD1; v_call: TRBV12-3/TRBV12-4; cdr3_aa: CASRDRGDGYTF; cdr3_nt: TGTGCCAGCAGGGACAGGGGTGATGGCTACACCTTC
clone_size: .; j_call: TRBJ2-2; cdr3_length: 15; d_call: .; v_call: TRBV3-1/TRBV3-2; cdr3_aa: CASSQGRLLTGELFF; cdr3_nt: TGTGCCAGCAGCCAAGGGCGACTCCTCACCGGGGAGCTGTTTTTT
clone_size: .; j_call: TRBJ2-7; cdr3_length: 14; d_call: TRBD1; v_call: TRBV18; cdr3_aa: CASSLLDRGYEQYF; cdr3_nt: TGTGCCAGCTCACTACTGGACAGGGGCTACGAGCAGTACTTC
clone_size: .; j_call: TRBJ2-6; cdr3_length: 13; d_call: .; v_call: TRBV25-1; cdr3_aa: CASSLSGANVLTF; cdr3_nt: TGTGCCAGCAGTCTGTCTGGGGCCAACGTCCTGACTTTC
clone_size: once; j_call: TRBJ2-2; cdr3_length: 15; d_call: TRBD1; v_call: TRBV18; cdr3_aa: CASSVRTGNTGELFF; cdr3_nt: TGTGCCAGCTCAGTACGGACAGGGAACACCGGGGAGCTGTTTTTT
clone_size: .; j_call: TRBJ2-5; cdr3_length: 14; d_call: .; v_call: TRBV25-1; cdr3_aa: CASSESGVGETQYF; cdr3_nt: TGTGCCAGCAGTGAATCCGGGGTCGGGGAGACCCAGTACTTC
clone_size: .; j_call: TRBJ2-1; cdr3_length: 15; d_call: .; v_call: TRBV5-1; cdr3_aa: CASAPEGRTYNEQFF; cdr3_nt: TGCGCCAGCGCGCCGGAGGGGCGCACCTACAATGAGCAGTTCTTC
clone_size: few; j_call: TRBJ2-5; cdr3_length: 14; d_call: .; v_call: TRBV19; cdr3_aa: CASSSGALQETQYF; cdr3_nt: TGTGCCAGTAGTTCAGGGGCCCTCCAAGAGACCCAGTACTTC
clone_size: .; j_call: TRBJ2-2; cdr3_length: 13; d_call: .; v_call: TRBV20-1; cdr3_aa: CSASYRNTGELFF; cdr3_nt: TGCAGTGCTAGTTACAGAAACACCGGGGAGCTGTTTTTT
clone_size: .; j_call: TRBJ2-1; cdr3_length: 12; d_call: TRBD1; v_call: TRBV6-5; cdr3_aa: CASSYGQGQQFF; cdr3_nt: TGTGCCAGCAGCTATGGACAGGGCCAGCAGTTCTTC
clone_size: .; j_call: TRBJ2-1; cdr3_length: 13; d_call: .; v_call: TRBV2; cdr3_aa: CASNTWGADEQFF; cdr3_nt: TGTGCCAGCAATACCTGGGGGGCCGATGAGCAGTTCTTC
clone_size: once; j_call: TRBJ2-7; cdr3_length: 15; d_call: .; v_call: TRBV5-6; cdr3_aa: CASSLSSGLLYEQYF; cdr3_nt: TGTGCCAGCAGCTTGTCAAGTGGGCTACTCTACGAGCAGTACTTC
clone_size: .; j_call: TRBJ2-1; cdr3_length: 15; d_call: TRBD2; v_call: TRBV6-5; cdr3_aa: CASTFTSGGWYEQFF; cdr3_nt: TGTGCCAGCACTTTCACTAGCGGGGGGTGGTATGAGCAGTTCTTC
clone_size: few; j_call: TRBJ2-7; cdr3_length: 12; d_call: .; v_call: TRBV28; cdr3_aa: CASSPGSYEQYF; cdr3_nt: TGTGCCAGCAGTCCAGGGTCCTACGAGCAGTACTTC
clone_size: .; j_call: TRBJ2-2; cdr3_length: 15; d_call: .; v_call: TRBV7-9; cdr3_aa: CASNPPGQPTGELFF; cdr3_nt: TGTGCCAGCAACCCTCCGGGACAACCCACCGGGGAGCTGTTTTTT
clone_size: once; j_call: TRBJ2-1; cdr3_length: 13; d_call: TRBD2; v_call: TRBV9; cdr3_aa: CASSYRTSREQFF; cdr3_nt: TGTGCCAGCAGCTACCGGACTAGTCGGGAGCAGTTCTTC
clone_size: .; j_call: TRBJ2-7; cdr3_length: 16; d_call: .; v_call: TRBV2; cdr3_aa: CASSEAGTSRTGEQYF; cdr3_nt: TGTGCCAGCAGTGAAGCCGGAACGTCTAGGACCGGCGAGCAGTACTTC
clone_size: .; j_call: TRBJ1-1; cdr3_length: 12; d_call: .; v_call: TRBV12-3/TRBV12-4; cdr3_aa: CASRRGWTEAFF; cdr3_nt: TGTGCCAGCAGGCGGGGGTGGACTGAAGCTTTCTTT
clone_size: once; j_call: TRBJ2-1; cdr3_length: 15; d_call: TRBD2; v_call: TRBV18; cdr3_aa: CASSPMRGDYNEQFF; cdr3_nt: TGTGCCAGCTCACCCATGCGGGGGGACTACAATGAGCAGTTCTTC
clone_size: once; j_call: TRBJ2-1; cdr3_length: 15; d_call: TRBD2; v_call: TRBV6-5; cdr3_aa: CASSYARGGCDEQFF; cdr3_nt: TGTGCCAGCAGTTACGCGCGGGGGGGGTGTGATGAGCAGTTCTTC
clone_size: .; j_call: TRBJ2-7; cdr3_length: 15; d_call: .; v_call: TRBV5-8; cdr3_aa: CASSLKNQGRRGQYF; cdr3_nt: TGTGCCAGCAGCTTGAAGAATCAGGGCAGGAGGGGGCAGTACTTC
clone_size: .; j_call: TRBJ2-2; cdr3_length: 14; d_call: .; v_call: TRBV6-4; cdr3_aa: CASSASAGTGELFF; cdr3_nt: TGTGCCAGCAGTGCTTCGGCTGGGACCGGGGAGCTGTTTTTT
clone_size: .; j_call: TRBJ1-4; cdr3_length: 18; d_call: .; v_call: TRBV4-1; cdr3_aa: CASSQGGQSQATNEKLFF; cdr3_nt: TGCGCCAGCAGCCAAGGCGGACAGAGTCAAGCAACTAATGAAAAACTGTTTTTT
clone_size: .; j_call: TRBJ1-2; cdr3_length: 15; d_call: .; v_call: TRBV14; cdr3_aa: CASSQDRAGLGGYTF; cdr3_nt: TGTGCCAGCAGCCAAGATCGGGCAGGCTTGGGTGGCTACACCTTC
clone_size: .; j_call: TRBJ1-1; cdr3_length: 14; d_call: .; v_call: TRBV3-1/TRBV3-2; cdr3_aa: CASSQRGGNWEAFF; cdr3_nt: TGTGCCAGCAGCCAAAGGGGGGGGAATTGGGAAGCTTTCTTT
clone_size: .; j_call: TRBJ1-6; cdr3_length: 15; d_call: .; v_call: TRBV5-6; cdr3_aa: CASSLLQGYNSPLHF; cdr3_nt: TGTGCCAGCAGCTTGCTACAGGGATATAATTCACCCCTCCACTTT
clone_size: few; j_call: TRBJ2-3; cdr3_length: 16; d_call: TRBD2; v_call: TRBV29-1; cdr3_aa: CSVDSAGGISTDTQYF; cdr3_nt: TGCAGCGTTGACTCGGCGGGGGGGATTAGCACAGATACGCAGTATTTT
clone_size: .; j_call: TRBJ1-3; cdr3_length: 18; d_call: .; v_call: TRBV7-8; cdr3_aa: CASSLAMIGSSAGNTIYF; cdr3_nt: TGTGCCAGCAGCTTAGCGATGATTGGGTCGAGCGCGGGAAACACCATATATTTT
clone_size: once; j_call: TRBJ2-7; cdr3_length: 13; d_call: .; v_call: TRBV7-2; cdr3_aa: CASSPSGIYEQYF; cdr3_nt: TGTGCCAGCAGCCCGAGTGGGATCTACGAGCAGTACTTC
clone_size: .; j_call: TRBJ1-2; cdr3_length: 14; d_call: .; v_call: TRBV18; cdr3_aa: CASSHDRPNYGYTF; cdr3_nt: TGTGCCAGCTCACACGACCGTCCTAACTATGGCTACACCTTC
clone_size: .; j_call: TRBJ1-2; cdr3_length: 11; d_call: .; v_call: TRBV10-3; cdr3_aa: CATRTAYGYTF; cdr3_nt: TGTGCCACAAGGACGGCATATGGCTACACCTTC
clone_size: .; j_call: TRBJ1-2; cdr3_length: 13; d_call: .; v_call: TRBV30; cdr3_aa: CAWSERRTYGYTF; cdr3_nt: TGTGCCTGGAGTGAAAGACGGACCTATGGCTACACCTTC
clone_size: once; j_call: TRBJ2-5; cdr3_length: 14; d_call: .; v_call: TRBV1; cdr3_aa: CTSSQDRYQETQYF; cdr3_nt: TGCACCAGCAGCCAAGACAGGTACCAAGAGACCCAGTACTTC
clone_size: once; j_call: TRBJ1-5; cdr3_length: 15; d_call: .; v_call: TRBV6-5; cdr3_aa: CASSSGGALNQPQHF; cdr3_nt: TGTGCCAGCAGTTCCGGCGGGGCTCTCAATCAGCCCCAGCATTTT
clone_size: .; j_call: TRBJ1-5; cdr3_length: 16; d_call: .; v_call: TRBV6-2/TRBV6-3; cdr3_aa: CASSTGVLYSNQPQHF; cdr3_nt: TGTGCCAGCAGTACAGGAGTTTTATATAGCAATCAGCCCCAGCATTTT
clone_size: .; j_call: TRBJ1-1; cdr3_length: 13; d_call: .; v_call: TRBV6-1; cdr3_aa: CASSELQTTEAFF; cdr3_nt: TGTGCCAGCAGTGAGTTACAGACTACTGAAGCTTTCTTT
clone_size: .; j_call: TRBJ2-7; cdr3_length: 15; d_call: .; v_call: TRBV19; cdr3_aa: CASSIIWRGPNEQYF; cdr3_nt: TGTGCCAGTAGTATCATTTGGAGGGGGCCCAACGAGCAGTACTTC
clone_size: .; j_call: TRBJ1-1; cdr3_length: 15; d_call: .; v_call: TRBV12-5; cdr3_aa: CASGLVQGMNTEAFF; cdr3_nt: TGTGCTAGTGGTTTGGTTCAGGGAATGAACACTGAAGCTTTCTTT
clone_size: .; j_call: TRBJ1-3; cdr3_length: 15; d_call: .; v_call: TRBV3-1/TRBV3-2; cdr3_aa: CASSQESWSGNTIYF; cdr3_nt: TGTGCCAGCAGCCAAGAATCGTGGTCCGGAAACACCATATATTTT
clone_size: .; j_call: TRBJ1-1; cdr3_length: 14; d_call: .; v_call: TRBV28; cdr3_aa: CASSFYGGHTEAFF; cdr3_nt: TGTGCCAGCAGTTTTTATGGCGGACACACTGAAGCTTTCTTT
clone_size: .; j_call: TRBJ2-7; cdr3_length: 13; d_call: .; v_call: TRBV5-1; cdr3_aa: CASSLAGSYEQYF; cdr3_nt: TGCGCCAGCAGCTTGGCAGGATCCTACGAGCAGTACTTC
clone_size: .; j_call: TRBJ2-7; cdr3_length: 14; d_call: .; v_call: TRBV7-8; cdr3_aa: CASSLELAAYEQYF; cdr3_nt: TGTGCCAGCAGCTTAGAACTAGCCGCCTACGAGCAGTACTTC
clone_size: .; j_call: TRBJ1-1; cdr3_length: 13; d_call: .; v_call: TRBV4-1; cdr3_aa: CASSPLGGNGAFF; cdr3_nt: TGCGCCAGCAGCCCTCTAGGGGGAAATGGAGCTTTCTTT
clone_size: once; j_call: TRBJ2-3; cdr3_length: 15; d_call: TRBD2; v_call: TRBV3-1/TRBV3-2; cdr3_aa: CASSLRGGGTDTQYF; cdr3_nt: TGTGCCAGCAGCCTGCGGGGCGGGGGGACAGATACGCAGTATTTT
clone_size: .; j_call: TRBJ2-3; cdr3_length: 13; d_call: .; v_call: TRBV6-1; cdr3_aa: CASSEGGVNTQYF; cdr3_nt: TGTGCCAGCAGTGAAGGGGGCGTGAATACGCAGTATTTT
clone_size: large; j_call: TRBJ2-7; cdr3_length: 16; d_call: TRBD1; v_call: TRBV2; cdr3_aa: CASTLAGTGGSYEQYF; cdr3_nt: TGTGCCAGCACTTTAGCCGGGACAGGGGGCTCCTACGAGCAGTACTTC
clone_size: .; j_call: TRBJ1-2; cdr3_length: 14; d_call: .; v_call: TRBV7-2; cdr3_aa: CASSLGGRVYGYTF; cdr3_nt: TGTGCCAGCAGCTTAGGCGGCAGGGTCTATGGCTACACCTTC
clone_size: .; j_call: TRBJ2-7; cdr3_length: 15; d_call: TRBD2; v_call: TRBV11-2; cdr3_aa: CASSPQRGASYEQYF; cdr3_nt: TGTGCCAGCAGCCCTCAGCGGGGGGCCTCCTACGAGCAGTACTTC
clone_size: .; j_call: TRBJ2-7; cdr3_length: 15; d_call: .; v_call: TRBV7-3; cdr3_aa: CASSSQGAASNEQYF; cdr3_nt: TGTGCCAGCAGCTCGCAGGGTGCCGCATCTAACGAGCAGTACTTC